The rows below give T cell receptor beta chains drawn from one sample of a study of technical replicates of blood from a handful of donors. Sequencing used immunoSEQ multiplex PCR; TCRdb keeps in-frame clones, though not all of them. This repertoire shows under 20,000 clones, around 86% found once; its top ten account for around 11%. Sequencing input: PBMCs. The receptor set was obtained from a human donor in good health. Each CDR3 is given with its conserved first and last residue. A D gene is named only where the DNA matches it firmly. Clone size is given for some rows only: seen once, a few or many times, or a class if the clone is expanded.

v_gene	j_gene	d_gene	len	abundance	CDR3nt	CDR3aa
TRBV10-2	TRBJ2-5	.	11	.	TGCGCCAGCAGTACCGGGACTCGAAAAGACTTC	CASSTGTRKDF
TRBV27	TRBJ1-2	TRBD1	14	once	TGTGCCAGCAGTTTTGGACAGGGGAGGTATGGCTACACCTTC	CASSFGQGRYGYTF
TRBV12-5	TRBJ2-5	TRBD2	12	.	TGTGCTAGTGCGGGAGGGGTGGAGACCCAGTACTTC	CASAGGVETQYF
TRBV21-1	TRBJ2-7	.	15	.	TGTGCCAGCAGCAAAGAGGCGGGGGTCTCCTACGAGCAGTACTTC	CASSKEAGVSYEQYF
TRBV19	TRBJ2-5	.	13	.	TGTGCCAGTAGTATAGGGGACTCAGAGACCCAGTACTTC	CASSIGDSETQYF
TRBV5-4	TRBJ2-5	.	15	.	TGTGCCAGCAGCTTGATTAGTAAACAGCAAGAGACCCAGTACTTC	CASSLISKQQETQYF
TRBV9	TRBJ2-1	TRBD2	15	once	TGTGCCAGCAGCGTAGGATATAGCGGGAGCAATGAGCAGTTCTTC	CASSVGYSGSNEQFF
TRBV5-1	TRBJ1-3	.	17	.	TGCGCCAGCAGCTTGGACGACAGCGCCCGCTCTGGAAACACCATATATTTT	CASSLDDSARSGNTIYF
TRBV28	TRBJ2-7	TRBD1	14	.	TGTGCCAGCAGTCCCGGGACAGGGGGCTCCGAGCAGTACTTC	CASSPGTGGSEQYF
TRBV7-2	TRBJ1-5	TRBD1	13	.	TGTGCCAGCAGCTACGACAGGGGACAGCCCCAGCATTTT	CASSYDRGQPQHF
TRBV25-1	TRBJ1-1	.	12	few	TGTGCCAGCAGAGGAGGGAACACTGAAGCTTTCTTT	CASRGGNTEAFF
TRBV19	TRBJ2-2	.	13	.	TGTGCCAGTATGGCGGGCGTAGTCGGGGAGCTGTTTTTT	CASMAGVVGELFF
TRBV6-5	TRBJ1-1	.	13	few	TGTGCCAGCAGTTACAATGACGGGACTGAAGCTTTCTTT	CASSYNDGTEAFF
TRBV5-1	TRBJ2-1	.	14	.	TGCGCCAGCATGCCAGGTAACTCCTACAATGAGCAGTTCTTC	CASMPGNSYNEQFF
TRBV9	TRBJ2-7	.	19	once	TGTGCCGGACAAAACGAACCTATAGACTCCATAAGGGGCCTAGACGAGCAGTACTTC	CAGQNEPIDSIRGLDEQYF
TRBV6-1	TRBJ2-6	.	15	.	TGTGCCAGCGAGTTGACGGGATCTGGGGCCAACGTCCTGACTTTC	CASELTGSGANVLTF
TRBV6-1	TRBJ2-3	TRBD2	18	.	TGTGCCAGCAGTGAAGTGCTAGCGGGAGGTGGGGGCACAGATACGCAGTATTTT	CASSEVLAGGGGTDTQYF
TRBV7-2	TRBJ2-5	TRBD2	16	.	TGTGCCAGCAGTCAAGGACTAGCGGGGCGACGGGAGACCCAGTACTTC	CASSQGLAGRRETQYF
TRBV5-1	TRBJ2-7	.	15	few	TGCGCCAGCACCCCCCCGTCGCGGCAAACCTACGAGCAGTACTTC	CASTPPSRQTYEQYF
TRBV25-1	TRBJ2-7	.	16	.	TGTGCCAGCATTAAGAGCGTGTGGGAGGTGGCCTACGAGCAGTACTTC	CASIKSVWEVAYEQYF
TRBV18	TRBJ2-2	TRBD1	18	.	TGTGCCAGCTCACCACAGGGGGCTTCATTCGGGAACACCGGGGAGCTGTTTTTT	CASSPQGASFGNTGELFF
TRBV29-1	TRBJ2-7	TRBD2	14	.	TGCAGCGTTGTCATAGCGGGAGAACTCTACGAGCAGTACTTC	CSVVIAGELYEQYF
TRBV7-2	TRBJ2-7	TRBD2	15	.	TGTGCCAGCAGCTTAGGGGCGGGAGGGGACTACGAGCAGTACTTC	CASSLGAGGDYEQYF
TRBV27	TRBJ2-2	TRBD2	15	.	TGTGCCAGCAGTCGACTAGCGGGAGTGGCCGGGGAGCTGTTTTTT	CASSRLAGVAGELFF
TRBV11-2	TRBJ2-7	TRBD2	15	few	TGTGCCAGCAGCCCAGCGGTAGCGGGAGGGAGCGAGCAGTACTTC	CASSPAVAGGSEQYF
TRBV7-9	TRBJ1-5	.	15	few	TGTGCCAGCAGCTTTGGGACATTTGCCGATCAGCCCCAGCATTTT	CASSFGTFADQPQHF
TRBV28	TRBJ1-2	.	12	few	TGTGCCAGCAGTACCAGGCCCTCTGGCTACACCTTC	CASSTRPSGYTF
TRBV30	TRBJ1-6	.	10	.	TGTGCCAGCGGACGTCCACCCCTCCACTTT	CASGRPPLHF
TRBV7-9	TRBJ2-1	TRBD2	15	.	TGTGCCAGCAGCTTAGCCGTAGCGGGAGCAAATGAGCAGTTCTTC	CASSLAVAGANEQFF
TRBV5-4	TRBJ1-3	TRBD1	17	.	TGTGCCAGCAGCTTGGGACAGGGTATTACCTCTGGAAACACCATATATTTT	CASSLGQGITSGNTIYF
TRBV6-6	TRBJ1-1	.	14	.	TGTGCCAGCAGTTACGGAGCATTGAACACTGAAGCTTTCTTT	CASSYGALNTEAFF
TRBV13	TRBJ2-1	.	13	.	TGTGCCAGCAGCTGGCCTCCTCTGGATGAGCAGTTCTTC	CASSWPPLDEQFF
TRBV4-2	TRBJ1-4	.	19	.	TGTGCCAGCAGCCAAGATCGGTTAGACAGCCTTGCAACTAATGAAAAACTGTTTTTT	CASSQDRLDSLATNEKLFF
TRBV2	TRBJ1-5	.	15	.	TGTGCCAGCAGTGAACAGGGGCCTAGCAATCAGCCCCAGCATTTT	CASSEQGPSNQPQHF